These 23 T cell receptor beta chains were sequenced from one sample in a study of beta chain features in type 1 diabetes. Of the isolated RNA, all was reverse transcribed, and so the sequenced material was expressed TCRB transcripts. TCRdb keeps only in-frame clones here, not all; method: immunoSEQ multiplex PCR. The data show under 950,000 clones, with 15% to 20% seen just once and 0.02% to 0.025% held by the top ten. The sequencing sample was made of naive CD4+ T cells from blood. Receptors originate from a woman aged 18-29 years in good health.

For the CDR3, the DNA is TGTGCCAGCAGCTCTCGGACAGGGAAGGATGGCTACACCTTC. This encodes CASSSRTGKDGYTF. The rearrangement uses TRBV5-4 and TRBJ1-2; 8 nucleotides line up with TRBD1. CDR1 is SGHNT, CDR2 YYREEE, per germline (reference sequence). V shed 3 bases and J 6 bases; nucleotides not matched to a gene: 7. This CDR3 has 14 residues.

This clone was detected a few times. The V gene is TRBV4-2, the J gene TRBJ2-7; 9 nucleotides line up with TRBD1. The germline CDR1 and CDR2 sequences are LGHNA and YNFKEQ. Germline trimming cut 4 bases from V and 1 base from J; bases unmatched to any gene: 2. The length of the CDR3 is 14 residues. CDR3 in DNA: TGTGCCAGCAGCCGCGGGACAGGGTCCTACGAGCAGTACTTC. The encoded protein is CASSRGTGSYEQYF.

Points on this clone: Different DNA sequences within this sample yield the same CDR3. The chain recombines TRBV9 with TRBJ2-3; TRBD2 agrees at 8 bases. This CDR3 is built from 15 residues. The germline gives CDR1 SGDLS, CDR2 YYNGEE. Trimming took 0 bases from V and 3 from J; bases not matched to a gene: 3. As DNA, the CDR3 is TGTGCCAGCAGCGTAGCTCCGGGAGGGACAGATACGCAGTATTTT. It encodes CASSVAPGGTDTQYF. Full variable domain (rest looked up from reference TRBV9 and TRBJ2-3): DSGVTQTPKHLITATGQRVTLRCSPRSGDLSVYWYQQSLDQGLQFLIQYYNGEERAKGNILERFSAQQFPDLHSELNLSSLELGDSALYFCASSVAPGGTDTQYFGPGTRLTVL.

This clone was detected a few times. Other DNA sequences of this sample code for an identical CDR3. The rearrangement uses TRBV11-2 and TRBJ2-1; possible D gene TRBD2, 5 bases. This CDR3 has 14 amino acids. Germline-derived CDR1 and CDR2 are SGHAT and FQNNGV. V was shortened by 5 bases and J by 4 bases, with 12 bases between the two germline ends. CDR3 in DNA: TGTGCCAGCAGCCCCATCCGGGGTTACAATGAGCAGTTCTTC. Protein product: CASSPIRGYNEQFF.

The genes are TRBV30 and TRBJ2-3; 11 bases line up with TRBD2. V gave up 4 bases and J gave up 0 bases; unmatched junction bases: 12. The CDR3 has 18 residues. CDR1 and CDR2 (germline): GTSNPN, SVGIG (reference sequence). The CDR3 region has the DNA TGTGCCTGGAACCTAGCGGGAGGCTTCATCACTAGCACAGATACGCAGTATTTT. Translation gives CAWNLAGGFITSTDTQYF.

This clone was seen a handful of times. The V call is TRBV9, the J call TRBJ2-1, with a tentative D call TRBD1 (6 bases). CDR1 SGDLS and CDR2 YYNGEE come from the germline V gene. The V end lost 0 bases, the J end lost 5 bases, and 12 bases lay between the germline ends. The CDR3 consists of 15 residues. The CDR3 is CASSVGGTKDNEQFF. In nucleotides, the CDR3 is TGTGCCAGCAGCGTAGGAGGGACAAAGGACAATGAGCAGTTCTTC.

The CDR3 bases are TGCGCCAGCAGCCAAGACCGGACAGGGGATGTGGACTATGGCTACACCTTC. Protein sequence: CASSQDRTGDVDYGYTF. V usage is TRBV4-1 and J usage is TRBJ1-2; TRBD1 matches at 9 bases. The CDR3 is 17 amino acids. Germline V gene sequence: CDR1 MGHRA, CDR2 YSYEKL. V lost 0 bases to trimming and J lost 3 bases; unmatched junction nucleotides: 8.

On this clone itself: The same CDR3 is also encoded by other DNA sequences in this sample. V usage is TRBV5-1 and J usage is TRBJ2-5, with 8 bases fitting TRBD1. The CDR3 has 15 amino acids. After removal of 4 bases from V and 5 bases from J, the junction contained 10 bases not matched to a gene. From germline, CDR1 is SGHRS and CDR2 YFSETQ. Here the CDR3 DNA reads TGCGCCAGCAGCCTGGGGACAGGCGAAGGGGAGACCCAGTACTTC. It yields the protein CASSLGTGEGETQYF.

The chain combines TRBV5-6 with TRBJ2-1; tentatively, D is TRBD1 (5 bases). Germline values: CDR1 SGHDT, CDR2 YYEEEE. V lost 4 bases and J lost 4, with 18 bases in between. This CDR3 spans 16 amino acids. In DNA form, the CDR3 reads TGTGCCAGCAGCGAACACCAGGGTGCGGATTACAATGAGCAGTTCTTC. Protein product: CASSEHQGADYNEQFF.

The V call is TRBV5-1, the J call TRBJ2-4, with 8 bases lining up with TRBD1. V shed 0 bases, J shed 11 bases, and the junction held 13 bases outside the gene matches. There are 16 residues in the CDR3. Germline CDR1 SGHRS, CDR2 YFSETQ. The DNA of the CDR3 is TGCGCCAGCAGCTTGGGGGACAGGTCAAACTTTGGCGTTCAGTACTTC. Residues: CASSLGDRSNFGVQYF.

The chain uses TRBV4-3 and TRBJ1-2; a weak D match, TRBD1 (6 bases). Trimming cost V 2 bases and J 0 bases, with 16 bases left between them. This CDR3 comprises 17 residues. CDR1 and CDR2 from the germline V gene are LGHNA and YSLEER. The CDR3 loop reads CASSQRFRGKANYGYTF. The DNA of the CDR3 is TGCGCCAGCAGCCAAAGGTTTAGGGGGAAAGCTAACTATGGCTACACCTTC.

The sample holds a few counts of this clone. CDR3 DNA: TGTGCCAGCAGCTTGGAGCGGCAAGCTACCTACAATGAGCAGTTCTTC. Amino acids: CASSLERQATYNEQFF. The V gene is TRBV5-4, the J gene TRBJ2-1, with D perhaps matching TRBD2 (5 bases). This CDR3 is 16 amino acids long. The ends were cut back, 0 bases at V and 2 bases at J, with 12 bases in the middle. Germline V gene sequence: CDR1 SGHNT, CDR2 YYREEE (reference sequence).

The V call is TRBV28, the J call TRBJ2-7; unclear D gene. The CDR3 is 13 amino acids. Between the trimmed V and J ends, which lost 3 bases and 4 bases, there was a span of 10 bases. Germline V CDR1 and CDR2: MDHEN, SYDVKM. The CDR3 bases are TGTGCCAGCAGTTTCGCCAGTTATTACGAGCAGTACTTC. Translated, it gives CASSFASYYEQYF. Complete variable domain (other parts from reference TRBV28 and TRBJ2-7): DVKVTQSSRYLVKRTGEKVFLECVQDMDHENMFWYRQDPGLGLRLIYFSYDVKMKEKGDIPEGYSVSREKKERFSLILESASTNQTSMYLCASSFASYYEQYFGPGTRLTVT.

For the CDR3, the DNA is TGTGCCAGCAGTTTAAAGAGACTAGCGGTCACAGATACGCAGTATTTT. Protein sequence: CASSLKRLAVTDTQYF. This chain links TRBV27 with TRBJ2-3, with TRBD2 matching over 9 bases. V shed 2 bases and J 2 bases; nucleotides not matched to a gene: 5. This CDR3 is built from 16 residues. From germline, CDR1 is MNHEY and CDR2 SMNVEV (reference sequence).

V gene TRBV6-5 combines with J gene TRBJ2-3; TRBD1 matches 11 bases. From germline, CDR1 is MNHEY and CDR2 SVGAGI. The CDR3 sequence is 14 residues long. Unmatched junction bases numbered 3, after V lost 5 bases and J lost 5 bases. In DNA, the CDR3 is TGTGCCAGCAGTGGACAGGGGGCTGGAGATACGCAGTATTTT. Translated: CASSGQGAGDTQYF.

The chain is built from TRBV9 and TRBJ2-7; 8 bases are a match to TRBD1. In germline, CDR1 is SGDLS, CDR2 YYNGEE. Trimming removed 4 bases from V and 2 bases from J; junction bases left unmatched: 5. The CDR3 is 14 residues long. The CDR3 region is CASSPGQVAYEQYF. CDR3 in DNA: TGTGCCAGCAGCCCGGGACAGGTGGCCTACGAGCAGTACTTC.

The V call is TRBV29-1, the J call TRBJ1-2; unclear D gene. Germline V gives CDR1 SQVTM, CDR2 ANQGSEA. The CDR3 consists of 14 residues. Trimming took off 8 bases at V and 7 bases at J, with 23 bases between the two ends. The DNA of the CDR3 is TGCAGCCTCGGAAGAGCTGCCCCAGGCGGTGGCTACACCTTC. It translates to CSLGRAAPGGGYTF.

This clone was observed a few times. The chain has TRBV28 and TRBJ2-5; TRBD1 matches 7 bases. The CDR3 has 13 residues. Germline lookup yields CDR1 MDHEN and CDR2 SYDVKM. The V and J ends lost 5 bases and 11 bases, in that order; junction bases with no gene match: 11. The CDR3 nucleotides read TGTGCCAGCAGTAAATCTCCCACAGGGGATCAGTACTTC. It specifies CASSKSPTGDQYF.

DNA for the CDR3: TGTGCCAGCTCTAGGGTGGACTCTGGAAACACCATATATTTT. As protein: CASSRVDSGNTIYF. The rearrangement joins TRBV18 to TRBJ1-3; no clear D gene. There are 14 residues in the CDR3. Germline-derived CDR1 and CDR2 are KGHSH and LQKENI. Between the trimmed V and J ends, which lost 6 bases and 0 bases, there was a span of 9 bases. The full variable domain, its missing parts supplied by reference TRBV18 and TRBJ1-3, is NAGVMQNPRHLVRRRGQEARLRCSPMKGHSHVYWYRQLPEEGLKFMVYLQKENIIDESGMPKERFSAEFPKEGPSILRIQQVVRGDSAAYFCASSRVDSGNTIYFGEGSWLTVV.

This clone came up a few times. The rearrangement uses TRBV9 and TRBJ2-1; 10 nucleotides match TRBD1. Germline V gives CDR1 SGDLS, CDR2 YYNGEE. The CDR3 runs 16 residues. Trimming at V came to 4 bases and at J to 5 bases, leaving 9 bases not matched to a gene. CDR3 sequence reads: CASSLRGDRGHNEQFF. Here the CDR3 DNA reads TGTGCCAGCAGCTTGAGGGGGGACAGGGGTCACAATGAGCAGTTCTTC.

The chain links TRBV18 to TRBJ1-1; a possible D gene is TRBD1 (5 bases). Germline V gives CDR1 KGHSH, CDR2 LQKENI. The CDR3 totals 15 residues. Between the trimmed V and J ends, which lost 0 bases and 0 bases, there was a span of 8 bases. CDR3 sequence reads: CASSPPKGLNTEAFF. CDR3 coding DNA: TGTGCCAGCTCACCACCCAAGGGGCTGAACACTGAAGCTTTCTTT. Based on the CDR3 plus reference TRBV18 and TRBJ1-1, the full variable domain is NAGVMQNPRHLVRRRGQEARLRCSPMKGHSHVYWYRQLPEEGLKFMVYLQKENIIDESGMPKERFSAEFPKEGPSILRIQQVVRGDSAAYFCASSPPKGLNTEAFFGQGTRLTVV.

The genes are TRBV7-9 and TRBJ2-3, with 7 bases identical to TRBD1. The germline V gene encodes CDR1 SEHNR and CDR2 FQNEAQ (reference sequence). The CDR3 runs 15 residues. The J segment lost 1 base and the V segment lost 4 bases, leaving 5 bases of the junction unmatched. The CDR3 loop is CASSSRQGGTDTQYF. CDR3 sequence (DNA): TGTGCCAGCAGCTCCAGACAGGGCGGCACAGATACGCAGTATTTT.

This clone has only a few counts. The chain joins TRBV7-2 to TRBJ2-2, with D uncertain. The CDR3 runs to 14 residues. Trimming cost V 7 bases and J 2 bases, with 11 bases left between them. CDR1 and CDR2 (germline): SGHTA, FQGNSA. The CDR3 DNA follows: TGTGCCAGCACCGTAGGAAGCAACACCGGGGAGCTGTTTTTT. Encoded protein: CASTVGSNTGELFF.